This T cell receptor beta chain was captured in a study of T cell changes during pregnancy in multiple sclerosis. The data were produced by immunoSEQ multiplex PCR, yet TCRdb's version contains in-frame clones alone and is incomplete. In the table there are approximately 100,000 clones, about 89% of which are singletons. J was trimmed by 2 bases and V by 5 bases; bases with no gene match: 7. The CDR3 extends over 15 amino acids. Looked up from germline, CDR1 is SGHTA and CDR2 is FQGNSA. The source of this sequence is a female donor with multiple sclerosis, enrolled in a pregnancy study. Source: peripheral blood, taken before pregnancy. The V call is TRBV7-2, the J call TRBJ2-7; 9 positions match TRBD2. In DNA, the CDR3 is TGTGCCAGCAGCCCCAATAGCGGGGGTACCTACGAGCAGTACTTC. Protein: CASSPNSGGTYEQYF.